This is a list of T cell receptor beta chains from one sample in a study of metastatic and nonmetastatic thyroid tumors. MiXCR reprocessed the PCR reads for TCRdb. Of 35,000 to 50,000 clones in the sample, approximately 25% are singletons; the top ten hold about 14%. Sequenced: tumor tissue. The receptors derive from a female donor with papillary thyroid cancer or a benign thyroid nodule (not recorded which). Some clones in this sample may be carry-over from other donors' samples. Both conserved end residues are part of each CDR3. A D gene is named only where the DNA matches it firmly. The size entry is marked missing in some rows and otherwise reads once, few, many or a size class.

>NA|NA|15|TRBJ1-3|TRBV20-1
CSARDPQGSGNTIYF
TGCAGTGCTAGAGATCCACAGGGCTCTGGAAACACCATATATTTT
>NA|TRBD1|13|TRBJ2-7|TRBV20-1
CSAVRQGDYEQYF
TGCAGTGCTGTCAGACAGGGAGACTACGAGCAGTACTTC
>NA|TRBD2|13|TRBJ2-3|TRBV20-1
CSAIAGGTDTQYF
TGCAGTGCCATAGCGGGGGGCACAGATACGCAGTATTTT
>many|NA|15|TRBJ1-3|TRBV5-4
CASSLPAASGNTIYF
TGTGCCAGCAGCTTGCCGGCAGCCTCTGGAAACACCATATATTTT
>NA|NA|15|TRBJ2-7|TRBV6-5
CASSYDGETFYEQYF
TGTGCCAGCAGTTACGACGGGGAGACTTTCTACGAGCAGTACTTC
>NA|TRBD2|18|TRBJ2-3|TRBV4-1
CASSYRGSTSGSSDTQYF
TGCGCCAGCAGCTACCGAGGCTCGACTAGCGGGAGTTCAGATACGCAGTATTTT
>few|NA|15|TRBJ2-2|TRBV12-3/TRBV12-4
CASSTTGSNTGELFF
TGTGCCAGCAGTACTACAGGGTCGAACACCGGGGAGCTGTTTTTT
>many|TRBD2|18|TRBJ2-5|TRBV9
CASSVGVGLAHIGETQYF
TGTGCCAGCAGCGTAGGAGTGGGACTAGCTCATATAGGGGAGACCCAGTACTTC
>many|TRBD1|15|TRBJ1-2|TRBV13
CASSLEGTGNYGYTF
TGTGCCAGCAGCTTAGAAGGGACAGGCAACTATGGCTACACCTTC
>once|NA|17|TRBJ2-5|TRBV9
CASISSRAGDTQETQYF
TGTGCCAGCATTTCAAGCCGCGCAGGTGATACGCAAGAGACCCAGTACTTC
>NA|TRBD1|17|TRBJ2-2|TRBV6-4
CASSDSGQGTHTGELFF
TGTGCCAGCAGTGACTCGGGACAGGGGACTCACACCGGGGAGCTGTTTTTT
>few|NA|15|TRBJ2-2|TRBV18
CASSPPLDHTGELFF
TGTGCCAGCTCACCCCCTCTAGATCACACCGGGGAGCTGTTTTTT
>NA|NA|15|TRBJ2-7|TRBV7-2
CASSYTGGSSYEQYF
TGTGCCAGCAGCTATACGGGGGGCAGCTCCTACGAGCAGTACTTC
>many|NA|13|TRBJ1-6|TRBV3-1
CASSQGRGSPLHF
TGTGCCAGCAGCCAAGGGCGGGGCTCACCCCTCCACTTT
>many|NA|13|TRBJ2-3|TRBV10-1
CASSDPGLRAQYF
TGCGCCAGCAGTGATCCGGGACTCAGGGCGCAGTATTTT
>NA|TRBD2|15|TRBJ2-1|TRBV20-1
CSATYGSGRDNEQFF
TGCAGTGCTACCTACGGAAGCGGGAGGGACAATGAGCAGTTCTTC
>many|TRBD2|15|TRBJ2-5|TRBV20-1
CSARELTSGQETQYF
TGCAGTGCTAGAGAACTGACTAGCGGGCAAGAGACCCAGTACTTC
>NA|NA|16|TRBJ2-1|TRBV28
CASSFSEGASYNEQFF
TGTGCCAGCAGTTTCTCGGAGGGGGCCTCCTACAATGAGCAGTTCTTC
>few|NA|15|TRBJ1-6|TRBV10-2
CASRRSQGSDSPLHF
TGCGCCAGCAGGCGGTCACAGGGTTCGGACTCACCCCTCCACTTT
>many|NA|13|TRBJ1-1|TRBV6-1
CASSATKNTEAFF
TGTGCCAGCAGTGCAACGAAGAACACTGAAGCTTTCTTT
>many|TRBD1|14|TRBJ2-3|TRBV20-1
CSASWTGGADTQYF
TGCAGTGCTAGTTGGACAGGGGGCGCGGATACGCAGTATTTT
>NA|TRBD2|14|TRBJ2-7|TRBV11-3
CASSLTAGAVEQYF
TGTGCCAGCAGCTTAACAGCGGGAGCGGTCGAGCAGTACTTC
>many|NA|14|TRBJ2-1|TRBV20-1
CSATGRYSYNEQFF
TGCAGTGCTACAGGGCGATACTCCTACAATGAGCAGTTCTTC
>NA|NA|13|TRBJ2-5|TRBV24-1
CATIYYGWETQYF
TGTGCCACCATTTATTATGGATGGGAGACCCAGTACTTC
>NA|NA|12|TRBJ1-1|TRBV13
CASSLVRSEAFF
TGTGCCAGCAGCTTAGTAAGGTCTGAAGCTTTCTTT
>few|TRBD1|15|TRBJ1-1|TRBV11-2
CASSSSGTGIAEAFF
TGTGCCAGCAGCTCTTCCGGGACAGGGATCGCTGAAGCTTTCTTT
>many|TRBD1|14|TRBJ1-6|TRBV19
CASSNGQEYSPLHF
TGTGCCAGTAGTAACGGACAGGAGTATTCACCCCTCCACTTT
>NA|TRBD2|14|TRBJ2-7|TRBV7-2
CASTRGDHSYEQYF
TGTGCCAGCACACGGGGGGATCATTCCTACGAGCAGTACTTC
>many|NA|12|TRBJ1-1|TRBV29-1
CSVVTTHTEAFF
TGCAGCGTTGTCACCACCCACACTGAAGCTTTCTTT
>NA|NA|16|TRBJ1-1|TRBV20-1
CSARDSGAPRGTEAFF
TGCAGTGCTAGAGATTCGGGCGCGCCCCGGGGCACTGAAGCTTTCTTT
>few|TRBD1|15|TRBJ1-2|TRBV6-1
CASSEETGGAGGYTF
TGTGCCAGCAGTGAAGAAACAGGGGGCGCAGGTGGCTACACCTTC
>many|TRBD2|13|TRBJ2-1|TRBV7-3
CASSTGGDNEQFF
TGTGCCAGCTCGACGGGGGGAGACAATGAGCAGTTCTTC
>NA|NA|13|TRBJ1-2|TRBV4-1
CASSQGLGYGYTF
TGCGCCAGCAGCCAAGGGTTGGGCTATGGCTACACCTTC
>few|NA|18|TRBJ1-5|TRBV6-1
CASSDNPRGKRSNQPQHF
TGTGCCAGCAGTGACAACCCCAGGGGAAAACGTAGCAATCAGCCCCAGCATTTT
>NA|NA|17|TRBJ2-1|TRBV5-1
CASSLAGSRDSHNEQFF
TGCGCCAGCAGCTTGGCCGGGTCGCGAGACTCCCACAATGAGCAGTTCTTC
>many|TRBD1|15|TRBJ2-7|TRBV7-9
CASSQDGRGLDEQYF
TGTGCCAGCAGCCAAGACGGCAGGGGGCTCGACGAGCAGTACTTC
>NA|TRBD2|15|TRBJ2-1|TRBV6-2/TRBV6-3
CASRPGTSDYNEQFF
TGTGCCAGCAGGCCTGGGACTAGCGACTACAATGAGCAGTTCTTC
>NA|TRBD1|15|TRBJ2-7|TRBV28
CASSATGTEGYEQYF
TGTGCCAGCAGCGCAACCGGGACAGAGGGGTACGAGCAGTACTTC
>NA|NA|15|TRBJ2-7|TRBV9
CASSVGEARDYEQYF
TGTGCCAGCAGCGTAGGGGAAGCGAGGGACTACGAGCAGTACTTC
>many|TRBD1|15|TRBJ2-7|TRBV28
CASSPGTGVYYEQYF
TGTGCCAGCTCGCCCGGGACAGGGGTCTACTACGAGCAGTACTTC
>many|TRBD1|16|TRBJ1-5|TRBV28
CASRQGAWDRNQPQHF
TGTGCCAGTCGACAGGGGGCCTGGGACCGCAATCAGCCCCAGCATTTT
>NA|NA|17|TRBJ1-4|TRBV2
CASGEDLGGHGYEKLFF
TGTGCCAGCGGTGAAGATTTGGGAGGACATGGTTATGAAAAACTGTTTTTT
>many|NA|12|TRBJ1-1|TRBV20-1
CSARPGDTEAFF
TGCAGTGCTAGGCCCGGCGACACTGAAGCTTTCTTT
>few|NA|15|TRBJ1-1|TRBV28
CASSSFNGANTEAFF
TGTGCCAGCAGTTCGTTTAATGGGGCGAACACTGAAGCTTTCTTT
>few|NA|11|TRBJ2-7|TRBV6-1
CASREAGEQYF
TGTGCCAGCAGGGAAGCGGGCGAGCAGTACTTC
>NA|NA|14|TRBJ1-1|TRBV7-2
CASSPNLGNTEAFF
TGTGCCAGCAGCCCAAACTTGGGAAACACTGAAGCTTTCTTT
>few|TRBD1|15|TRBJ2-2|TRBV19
CASPSGQGWTGELFF
TGTGCCTCCCCCTCCGGACAGGGGTGGACCGGGGAGCTGTTTTTT
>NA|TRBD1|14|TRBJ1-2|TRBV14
CASSQYGTGGGYTF
TGTGCCAGCAGCCAGTACGGGACAGGGGGCGGCTACACCTTC
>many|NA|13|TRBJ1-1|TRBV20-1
CSASVVDLLTAFF
TGCAGTGCTAGTGTCGTCGACCTCCTTACAGCTTTCTTT
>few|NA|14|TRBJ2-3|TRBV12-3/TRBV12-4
CASSLILATDTQYF
TGTGCCAGCAGTTTGATATTAGCCACAGATACGCAGTATTTT
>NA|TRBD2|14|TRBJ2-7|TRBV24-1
CATSERTSGSPEYF
TGTGCCACCAGTGAGAGGACTAGCGGGAGTCCAGAGTACTTC
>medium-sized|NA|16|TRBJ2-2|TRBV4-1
CASSQADRTNTGELFF
TGCGCCAGCAGCCAGGCCGACAGGACGAACACCGGGGAGCTGTTTTTT
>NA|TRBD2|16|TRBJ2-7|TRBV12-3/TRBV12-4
CASSLRDSGRGYEQYF
TGTGCCAGCAGTTTACGGGATAGCGGGAGAGGTTACGAGCAGTACTTC
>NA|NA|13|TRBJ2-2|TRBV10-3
CAISEFDAGELFF
TGTGCCATCAGTGAGTTTGACGCCGGGGAGCTGTTTTTT
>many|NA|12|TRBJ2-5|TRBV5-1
CASSSNQETQYF
TGCGCCAGCAGCTCCAACCAAGAGACCCAGTACTTC